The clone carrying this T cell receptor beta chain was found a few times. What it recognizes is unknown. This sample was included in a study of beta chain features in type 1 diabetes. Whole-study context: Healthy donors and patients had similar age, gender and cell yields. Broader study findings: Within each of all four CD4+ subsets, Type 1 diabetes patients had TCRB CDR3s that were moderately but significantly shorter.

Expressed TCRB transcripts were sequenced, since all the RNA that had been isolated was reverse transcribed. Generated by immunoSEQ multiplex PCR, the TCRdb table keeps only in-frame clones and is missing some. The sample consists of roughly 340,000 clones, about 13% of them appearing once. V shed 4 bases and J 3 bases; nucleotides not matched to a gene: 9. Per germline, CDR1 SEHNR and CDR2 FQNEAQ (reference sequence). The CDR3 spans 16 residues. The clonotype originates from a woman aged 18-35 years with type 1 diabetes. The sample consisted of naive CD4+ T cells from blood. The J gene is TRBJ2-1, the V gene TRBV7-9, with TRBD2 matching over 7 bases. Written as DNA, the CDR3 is TGTGCCAGCAGCTCACCCGGGACTACCTACTACAATGAGCAGTTCTTC. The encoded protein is CASSSPGTTYYNEQFF.